A selection of T cell receptor beta chains follows, all from one sample in a study of blood T cells in healthy people across ages. TCRdb itself ran the 5' RACE reads through MiXCR, one entry per CDR3 protein. The table includes hundreds of thousands of distinct CDR3 sequences, more than 25% detected once. The sample was blood. These receptors came from a woman older than 75 in good health. Both conserved end residues are part of each CDR3. The D gene is left open where the match is weak. Only some rows state a clone size, as once, few, many or a class for expanded clones.

V	size	D	J	DNA	CDR3
TRBV30	.	TRBD1	TRBJ1-2	TGTGCCTGGAGGGTACAGGGGATCTATGGCTACACCTTC	CAWRVQGIYGYTF
TRBV7-2	.	.	TRBJ1-2	TGTGCCAGCAGCGCCGAACCCGGGGCCCGGGGCGGCTACACCTTC	CASSAEPGARGGYTF
TRBV12-3/TRBV12-4	many	.	TRBJ2-6	TGTGCCAGCAGTTTAACCCCTGCCTCTGGGGCCAACGTCCTGACTTTC	CASSLTPASGANVLTF
TRBV5-1	many	.	TRBJ2-5	TGCGCCAGCAGCTCTGCAGGGGTGCGCCAAGAGACCCAGTACTTC	CASSSAGVRQETQYF
TRBV9	many	.	TRBJ2-7	TGTGCCAGCAGCTCCTTCCTAGGCTACGAGCAGTACTTC	CASSSFLGYEQYF
TRBV20-1	many	TRBD2	TRBJ2-1	TGCAGTGCTAGAGTAGGTAGCGGGGTGACGTACAATGAGCAGTTCTTC	CSARVGSGVTYNEQFF
TRBV18	many	.	TRBJ2-1	TGTGCCAGCTCGAAGCCAGACACTTACAATGAGCAGTTCTTC	CASSKPDTYNEQFF
TRBV6-2/TRBV6-3	few	.	TRBJ2-5	TGTGCCAGCAGTTACCCCGGGACTGCAACGGGGGCCCAGTACTTC	CASSYPGTATGAQYF
TRBV20-1	.	TRBD1	TRBJ1-6	TGCAGTGCAGGAGGACAGGGCGGCTCCTATAAGTCACCCCTCCACTTT	CSAGGQGGSYKSPLHF
TRBV20-1	many	.	TRBJ1-2	TGCAGTGCTAGAGATCGGCAGAGGGCCCGTAGTGGCTACACCTTC	CSARDRQRARSGYTF
TRBV20-1	many	TRBD2	TRBJ2-5	TGCAGTGCTCTACCGGGACTAGCGGGGCGCCAAGAGACCCAGTACTTC	CSALPGLAGRQETQYF
TRBV21-1	few	.	TRBJ2-7	TGTGCCAGCAGCAACGGGACAAGGGTTCGGCGCGAGCAGTACTTC	CASSNGTRVRREQYF
TRBV20-1	many	.	TRBJ2-6	TGCTCCCTAATCTCTGGGGCCAACGTCCTGACTTTC	CSLISGANVLTF
TRBV9	.	.	TRBJ2-1	TGTGCCAGCAGCTCGCGGACTAACGGGGTTGCCAATGGGCAGTTCTTC	CASSSRTNGVANGQFF
TRBV6-5	.	TRBD1	TRBJ1-1	TGTGCCAGCAGTGCCCAGGACAGGCTCAACACTGAAGCTTTCTTT	CASSAQDRLNTEAFF
TRBV20-1	.	.	TRBJ2-5	TGCAGTGCTAGAGATCAAAACAGGGAGGGCATCCAAGAGACCCAGTACTTC	CSARDQNREGIQETQYF
TRBV6-2/TRBV6-3	.	.	TRBJ2-7	TGTGCCAGCAACGAAGGTCCTGAGCAGTACTTC	CASNEGPEQYF
TRBV9	few	.	TRBJ2-3	TGTGCCAGCAGCGCCGGGACGCAAGATACGCAGTATTTT	CASSAGTQDTQYF